The rows below give T cell receptor beta chains drawn from one sample of a study of T cell responses to AZD1222 COVID-19 vaccine. Clones were sequenced by immunoSEQ multiplex PCR, and TCRdb holds only the in-frame ones, with some missing. The data hold 160,000 or so clones, with around nine tenths observed a single time. Sequencing used peripheral blood, obtained on day 0 of AZD1222 vaccination. Every receptor here comes from an adult in good health. Each CDR3 is given with its conserved first and last residue. The D gene is left open where the match is weak. Clone sizes are given selectively: once, few, many, or a class where the clone is expanded.

j_call d_call clone_size v_call cdr3_aa cdr3_nt
TRBJ2-7 TRBD2 - TRBV19 CASSGGSGSSYEQYF TGTGCCAGTAGTGGAGGTAGCGGGAGCTCCTACGAGCAGTACTTC
TRBJ1-5 - once TRBV25-1 CASAKVGFEPQHF TGTGCCAGCGCCAAGGTGGGTTTTGAGCCCCAGCATTTT
TRBJ2-1 - - TRBV6-1 CASSEIHPPYNEQFF TGTGCCAGCAGTGAGATCCACCCACCCTACAATGAGCAGTTCTTC
TRBJ2-3 TRBD2 - TRBV11-3 CASSPLAGGFNTDTQYF TGTGCCAGCAGCCCACTAGCGGGAGGGTTTAACACAGATACGCAGTATTTT
TRBJ2-1 TRBD2 - TRBV6-5 CASSISGMTYNEQFF TGTGCCAGCAGTATAAGCGGGATGACCTACAATGAGCAGTTCTTC
TRBJ1-2 - - TRBV3-1/TRBV3-2 CASSQGTALYGYTF TGTGCCAGCAGCCAAGGTACAGCCCTTTATGGCTACACCTTC
TRBJ1-3 - - TRBV2 CASSQSPGRYSGNTIYF TGTGCCAGCAGCCAGTCTCCCGGACGGTACTCTGGAAACACCATATATTTT
TRBJ2-2 TRBD1 - TRBV7-9 CASRWGQVLSGELFF TGTGCCAGCAGGTGGGGACAGGTCCTTTCCGGGGAGCTGTTTTTT
TRBJ2-7 TRBD1 - TRBV27 CASVQPDREHEQYF TGTGCCAGCGTTCAACCGGACAGGGAGCACGAGCAGTACTTC
TRBJ1-1 - - TRBV19 CASSIVEGSGTEAFF TGTGCCAGTAGTATAGTTGAGGGGTCGGGCACTGAAGCTTTCTTT
TRBJ1-5 - - TRBV6-5 CASSYFDSRNQPQHF TGTGCCAGCAGTTACTTCGACAGTCGGAATCAGCCCCAGCATTTT
TRBJ2-7 TRBD1 - TRBV6-5 CASRSTGGDPTQQYF TGTGCCAGCAGATCGACAGGGGGGGACCCTACTCAGCAGTACTTC
TRBJ1-2 TRBD1 - TRBV19 CASSPGQPNYGYTF TGTGCCAGTAGTCCGGGACAGCCTAACTATGGCTACACCTTC
TRBJ1-1 TRBD1 once TRBV4-1 CASRSGTGNTEAFF TGCGCCAGCAGATCTGGGACAGGGAACACTGAAGCTTTCTTT
TRBJ1-1 - - TRBV2 CASKMDTEAFF TGTGCCAGCAAGATGGACACTGAAGCTTTCTTT
TRBJ1-6 - - TRBV7-8 CASSLGQGNNSPLHF TGTGCCAGCAGCTTAGGGCAGGGTAATAATTCACCCCTCCACTTT
TRBJ2-1 - - TRBV9 CASSVSERNEQFF TGTGCCAGCAGCGTCTCCGAACGGAATGAGCAGTTCTTC
TRBJ1-2 - - TRBV27 CASSFLSRYGYTF TGTGCCAGCAGTTTTCTTTCTAGGTATGGCTACACCTTC
TRBJ1-1 - - TRBV19 CASSSVSGTEAFF TGTGCCAGTAGTAGTGTGTCGGGCACTGAAGCTTTCTTT
TRBJ1-1 - - TRBV12-3/TRBV12-4 CASSLGPVTEAFF TGTGCCAGCAGTTTGGGACCAGTCACTGAAGCTTTCTTT
TRBJ1-1 - - TRBV6-2/TRBV6-3 CASSPLGGLMNTEAFF TGTGCCAGCAGCCCCCTGGGGGGGCTAATGAACACTGAAGCTTTCTTT
TRBJ1-1 - - TRBV5-1 CASSLTGSSNTEAFF TGCGCCAGCAGCTTGACGGGCAGTTCGAACACTGAAGCTTTCTTT
TRBJ2-7 - - TRBV27 CASSLMGASYEQYF TGTGCCAGCAGTTTGATGGGTGCCTCCTACGAGCAGTACTTC
TRBJ2-1 TRBD2 - TRBV14 CASSQAPGTSGIRGDEQFF TGTGCCAGCAGCCAAGCCCCCGGGACTAGCGGGATTCGCGGTGATGAGCAGTTCTTC
TRBJ2-7 TRBD1 - TRBV6-5 CASSYGQGSEQYF TGTGCCAGCAGTTACGGACAGGGGAGCGAGCAGTACTTC
TRBJ2-7 - - TRBV13 CASSSDSGRRFGEQYF TGTGCCAGCAGCTCCGATTCAGGGCGGAGGTTTGGCGAGCAGTACTTC
TRBJ2-3 TRBD2 - TRBV7-6 CASSLGGLAGASSTDTQYF TGTGCCAGCAGCTTAGGGGGACTAGCGGGAGCCTCTAGCACAGATACGCAGTATTTT
TRBJ2-7 - - TRBV3-1/TRBV3-2 CASSLQTLEQYF TGTGCCAGCAGCCTCCAGACTCTTGAGCAGTACTTC
TRBJ1-5 - - TRBV19 CASSPRRSSIGSNQPQHF TGTGCCAGTAGTCCTCGAAGGAGTTCGATAGGCAGCAATCAGCCCCAGCATTTT
TRBJ1-2 - - TRBV4-1 CASSQEEGANRNYGYTF TGCGCCAGCAGCCAAGAGGAAGGAGCGAACCGGAACTATGGCTACACCTTC
TRBJ1-1 - - TRBV18 CASSPIRSRDTEAFF TGTGCCAGCTCACCCATTCGGTCGAGGGACACTGAAGCTTTCTTT
TRBJ2-1 TRBD2 once TRBV5-4 CASSLGTSGRRSYNEQFF TGTGCCAGCAGCTTGGGTACTAGCGGGAGGAGGTCCTACAATGAGCAGTTCTTC
TRBJ1-3 - - TRBV7-6 CASSSGERLSGNTIYF TGTGCCAGCAGCTCGGGGGAGCGGCTCTCTGGAAACACCATATATTTT
TRBJ1-1 TRBD1 once TRBV6-1 CASSEGQGNTEAFF TGTGCCAGCAGTGAAGGACAGGGCAACACTGAAGCTTTCTTT
TRBJ2-7 - - TRBV19 CASSPITGSYYEQYF TGTGCCAGTAGTCCGATCACAGGGAGTTACTACGAGCAGTACTTC
TRBJ1-5 - once TRBV28 CASELDVSNQPQHF TGTGCCAGCGAATTGGACGTCAGCAATCAGCCCCAGCATTTT
TRBJ2-7 - - TRBV12-3/TRBV12-4 CASSLRWAEQQYF TGTGCCAGCAGTTTAAGGTGGGCGGAACAACAGTACTTC
TRBJ2-7 - - TRBV5-1 CASSFSAGDYEQYF TGCGCCAGCAGCTTCTCGGCAGGAGATTACGAGCAGTACTTC
TRBJ1-1 - - TRBV29-1 CSVAPRVNTEAFF TGCAGCGTCGCCCCCAGGGTAAACACTGAAGCTTTCTTT
TRBJ1-1 - - TRBV14 CASSQVGNTEAFF TGTGCCAGCAGCCAAGTAGGGAACACTGAAGCTTTCTTT
TRBJ1-1 - - TRBV5-1 CASSWGQRGTEAFF TGCGCCAGCAGCTGGGGTCAGCGGGGCACTGAAGCTTTCTTT
TRBJ1-3 - - TRBV6-5 CASSNSGNTIYF TGTGCCAGCAGTAACTCTGGAAACACCATATATTTT
TRBJ2-1 - - TRBV11-3 CASSQDITYSYNEQFF TGTGCCAGCAGCCAGGACATCACTTATTCCTACAATGAGCAGTTCTTC
TRBJ1-2 TRBD1 - TRBV4-1 CASSQDIITGEGYTF TGCGCCAGCAGCCAAGACATTATTACAGGGGAGGGCTACACCTTC
TRBJ1-2 TRBD1 - TRBV18 CASSPRDRVAYGYTF TGTGCCAGCTCACCCCGGGACAGGGTCGCCTATGGCTACACCTTC
TRBJ1-6 TRBD1 - TRBV30 CAWSVAGGGGSPLHF TGTGCCTGGAGTGTGGCAGGGGGCGGGGGTTCACCCCTCCACTTT
TRBJ2-3 TRBD1 - TRBV27 CASVPAGQGTDTQYF TGTGCCAGCGTGCCCGCGGGACAGGGTACAGATACGCAGTATTTT
TRBJ2-2 - - TRBV5-4 CAGQGKGELFF TGTGCCGGCCAGGGGAAAGGGGAGCTGTTTTTT
TRBJ2-1 TRBD1 - TRBV5-6 CASSFLDRVNEQFF TGTGCCAGCAGCTTTCTAGACAGGGTCAATGAGCAGTTCTTC
TRBJ1-1 - - TRBV5-4 CASSLSATDTEAFF TGTGCCAGCAGCTTGTCCGCGACGGACACTGAAGCTTTCTTT
TRBJ2-3 TRBD2 - TRBV18 CASSRSGSTTDTQYF TGTGCCAGCTCACGTAGCGGGAGTACAACAGATACGCAGTATTTT
TRBJ1-3 - - TRBV27 CASSLRSNSGNTIYF TGTGCCAGCAGTTTAAGATCGAACTCTGGAAACACCATATATTTT
TRBJ2-1 - - TRBV2 CASRLDSYNEQFF TGTGCCAGCAGATTGGACAGCTACAATGAGCAGTTCTTC
TRBJ1-1 - - TRBV5-1 CASSLLGAGTEAFF TGCGCCAGCAGCTTGCTGGGGGCCGGCACTGAAGCTTTCTTT